Presented here are 14 T cell receptor beta chains from one specimen sequenced in a study of T cell repertoires in cytomegalovirus infection. Antigen specificity for these receptors is unknown. TCRdb redid the calling of the reads with MiXCR, one entry per CDR3 protein. The sample contains 360,000 or so distinct CDR3 sequences, about 32% of which appear only once. The sequencing used cultured PBMCs, collected from culture after CMV antigen stimulation. Every receptor here comes from a human donor in good health (CMV status not recorded). Some clones in this sample may be carry-over from other donors' samples.

The chain recombines TRBV12-3 or TRBV12-4 with TRBJ1-1; no clear D. V was pared by 5 bases and J by 7 bases, with 8 bases between. The CDR3 has 11 residues. CDR3 loop: CASSSRIEAFF. CDR3 nucleotide sequence: TGTGCCAGCAGTAGTCGAATTGAAGCTTTCTTT.

This sequence joins TRBV6-5 and TRBJ1-2; maybe TRBD1 (5 bases). The germline V gene has CDR1 MNHEY and CDR2 SVGAGI. This CDR3 has 14 amino acids. Trimming pared 6 bases from V and 5 bases from J, leaving 16 bases between. As DNA, the CDR3 is TGTGCCAGCAGACCCGGCGGGGGGAAATATGGCTACACCTTC. Its protein product is CASRPGGGKYGYTF.

The CDR3 here is CASSSRGGYTF. CDR3 DNA sequence: TGTGCCAGCAGTTCCCGAGGTGGCTACACCTTC. The genes are TRBV12-3 or TRBV12-4 and TRBJ1-2, with D uncertain. V dropped 4 bases and J dropped 7 bases, with 7 bases sitting between them. CDR3 length equals 11 residues.

The rearrangement uses TRBV24-1 and TRBJ1-5, with D maybe TRBD1 (5 bases). Between the trimmed V and J ends, which lost 0 bases and 14 bases, there was a span of 10 bases. Germline V gives CDR1 KGHDR, CDR2 SFDVKD. This CDR3 has 12 residues. CDR3 nucleotides: TGTGCCACCAGTGATTTGAGGGGTTCCGAGCATTTT. Translating it yields CATSDLRGSEHF.

This clonotype showed up many times. Written as DNA, the CDR3 is TGCGCCAGCAGCCAAGAGGGGTTACCAATACAGCCCCAGCATTTT. Translation: CASSQEGLPIQPQHF. V is TRBV4-1 and J is TRBJ1-5; D remains ambiguous. V dropped 0 bases and J dropped 7 bases, with 13 bases sitting between them. Germline V CDR1 and CDR2: MGHRA, YSYEKL. This CDR3 has 15 amino acids.

This chain connects TRBV6-2 or TRBV6-3 to TRBJ2-7; no clear D. Germline V lookup: CDR1 MNHEY, CDR2 SVGEGT. The V end was cut by 2 bases, the J end by 0 bases, with 5 bases between. The CDR3 loop spans 13 amino acids. CDR3 sequence: CASSYHVSYEQYV. The CDR3 DNA is TGTGCCAGCAGTTACCACGTCTCCTACGAGCAGTACGTC.

The rearrangement uses TRBV12-3 or TRBV12-4 and TRBJ1-1, with 8 bases that match TRBD1. This CDR3 is 12 amino acids long. V trimming: 6 bases; J trimming: 7 bases; junction bases outside the gene matches: 4. The CDR3 here is CASRTGVGEAFF. In nucleotides, the CDR3 is TGTGCCAGCAGGACAGGGGTTGGTGAAGCTTTCTTT.

The gene calls are TRBV5-1 and TRBJ2-3, with D possibly matching TRBD1 (6 bases). V was trimmed by 3 bases and J by 2 bases, leaving 10 bases between them. This CDR3 region has 14 residues. Germline CDR1 and CDR2: SGHRS and YFSETQ. The CDR3, as DNA: TGCGCCAGCAGCTGGACAGAAGACACAGATACGCAGTATTTT. Translation: CASSWTEDTDTQYF.

The CDR3 DNA sequence: TGTGCCAGCAGCTCCTCGTTCCTTGTATCCTACAATGAGCAGTTCTTC. It encodes CASSSSFLVSYNEQFF. This chain joins TRBV13 and TRBJ2-1; D not certain. Germline V gene data show CDR1 as PRHDT and CDR2 as FYEKMQ (reference sequence). Trimming cost V 4 bases and J 1 base, with 14 bases left between them. The CDR3 spans 16 residues.

The gene calls are TRBV6-5 and TRBJ1-6; D perhaps matches TRBD1 (5 bases). The V gene's germline CDR1 is MNHEY and CDR2 SVGAGI. This CDR3 region has 16 residues. V gave up 0 bases and J gave up 4 bases, with 10 bases separating them. The DNA for the CDR3 is TGTGCCAGCAGTTACTCGCAGGGCGAATATAATTCACCCCTCCACTTT. It specifies CASSYSQGEYNSPLHF.

The chain links TRBV12-3 or TRBV12-4 to TRBJ1-6; TRBD1 matches at 9 bases. The trim removed 3 bases at V and 10 bases at J, leaving 4 bases unmatched. The CDR3 length is 14 residues. The CDR3 loop is CASSLGDRGSPLHF. The CDR3, as DNA: TGTGCCAGCAGTTTGGGAGACAGGGGGTCACCCCTCCACTTT.

J is TRBJ2-7 and V is TRBV28; no reliable D call. The CDR3 extends over 14 amino acids. CDR1 and CDR2 from the germline V gene are MDHEN and SYDVKM. V was pared by 6 bases and J by 0 bases, with 12 bases between. CDR3: CASSPVSSSYEQYF. The CDR3 coding sequence is TGTGCCAGCAGCCCCGTATCGAGCTCCTACGAGCAGTACTTC.

The rearrangement uses TRBV19 and TRBJ2-1; perhaps D is TRBD1 or TRBD2 (5 bases each). V gave up 5 bases and J gave up 9 bases, with 14 bases separating them. The CDR3 runs 13 residues. CDR1 and CDR2 from the germline V gene are LNHDA and SQIVND (reference sequence). Here the CDR3 DNA reads TGTGCCAGTAGTCAGGGACCCTGGGGTGAGCAGTTCTTC. As protein: CASSQGPWGEQFF.

This clonotype was seen a single time. V gene TRBV5-1 combines with J gene TRBJ2-4; a weak D match, TRBD2 (7 bases). Germline values: CDR1 SGHRS, CDR2 YFSETQ. This CDR3 is 14 amino acids long. V lost 4 bases, J lost 5 bases, and 13 bases lay in between. CDR3 loop: CASSGGARENIQYF. The CDR3 coding sequence is TGCGCCAGCAGCGGGGGGGCTCGGGAAAACATTCAGTACTTC.